The rows below give T cell receptor beta chains drawn from one sample of a study of blood T cell repertoires in COVID-19. Sequencing used immunoSEQ multiplex PCR; TCRdb keeps in-frame clones, though not all of them. The sample records about 250,000 clones, 80% to 90% being singletons. Sequenced sample: PBMCs or T cells enriched from blood (not recorded which). These receptors were collected from a woman aged 25-40 years who had recovered from COVID-19. Both conserved end residues are part of each CDR3. Each record gives: clone size, CDR3 length, D gene, J gene, V gene, CDR3 protein, CDR3 DNA. D genes are given only for firm matches. Some rows mark clone size as missing; the rest say once, few, many or name a class of expanded clone.

clone size: once
CDR3 length: 15
D gene: TRBD2
J gene: TRBJ2-2
V gene: TRBV5-1
CDR3 protein: CASSSGLAGAGELFF
CDR3 DNA: TGCGCCAGCAGCTCCGGTCTAGCGGGAGCCGGGGAGCTGTTTTTT

clone size: NA
CDR3 length: 15
D gene: NA
J gene: TRBJ1-4
V gene: TRBV11-3
CDR3 protein: CASSAGGENNEKLFF
CDR3 DNA: TGTGCCAGCAGCGCCGGCGGGGAAAACAATGAAAAACTGTTTTTT

clone size: NA
CDR3 length: 14
D gene: NA
J gene: TRBJ1-1
V gene: TRBV9
CDR3 protein: CASSVKVGGTEAFF
CDR3 DNA: TGTGCCAGCAGCGTAAAGGTCGGGGGGACTGAAGCTTTCTTT

clone size: NA
CDR3 length: 19
D gene: NA
J gene: TRBJ2-1
V gene: TRBV18
CDR3 protein: CASSPPNRGTKGGHNEQFF
CDR3 DNA: TGTGCCAGCTCACCACCTAACAGGGGGACTAAGGGAGGGCACAATGAGCAGTTCTTC

clone size: NA
CDR3 length: 12
D gene: NA
J gene: TRBJ1-1
V gene: TRBV19
CDR3 protein: CASSMTRTEAFF
CDR3 DNA: TGTGCCAGTAGTATGACTCGCACTGAAGCTTTCTTT

clone size: NA
CDR3 length: 13
D gene: NA
J gene: TRBJ2-7
V gene: TRBV7-8
CDR3 protein: CASSLAGAYEQYF
CDR3 DNA: TGTGCCAGCAGCTTAGCAGGGGCCTACGAGCAGTACTTC

clone size: once
CDR3 length: 13
D gene: TRBD2
J gene: TRBJ2-2
V gene: TRBV6-5
CDR3 protein: CASTGGNTGELFF
CDR3 DNA: TGTGCCAGCACGGGGGGGAACACCGGGGAGCTGTTTTTT

clone size: NA
CDR3 length: 16
D gene: TRBD1
J gene: TRBJ2-4
V gene: TRBV30
CDR3 protein: CASGPGQILAKNIQYF
CDR3 DNA: TGTGCCTCGGGCCCGGGACAGATCCTAGCCAAAAACATTCAGTACTTC

clone size: NA
CDR3 length: 17
D gene: TRBD1
J gene: TRBJ2-2
V gene: TRBV28
CDR3 protein: CASSRPAGTGNTGELFF
CDR3 DNA: TGTGCCAGCAGCCGGCCTGCCGGGACAGGGAACACCGGGGAGCTGTTTTTT

clone size: NA
CDR3 length: 16
D gene: NA
J gene: TRBJ2-2
V gene: TRBV7-7
CDR3 protein: CASSSNPGTRGGELFF
CDR3 DNA: TGTGCCAGCAGCTCCAATCCAGGGACACGGGGCGGGGAGCTGTTTTTT

clone size: NA
CDR3 length: 13
D gene: NA
J gene: TRBJ1-5
V gene: TRBV30
CDR3 protein: CAWSVSNNQPQHF
CDR3 DNA: TGTGCCTGGAGTGTAAGCAACAATCAGCCCCAGCATTTT

clone size: NA
CDR3 length: 16
D gene: TRBD1
J gene: TRBJ1-5
V gene: TRBV28
CDR3 protein: CASSPLGQGRTQPQHF
CDR3 DNA: TGTGCCAGCAGTCCACTGGGACAGGGAAGAACTCAGCCCCAGCATTTT

clone size: once
CDR3 length: 13
D gene: TRBD1
J gene: TRBJ2-7
V gene: TRBV19
CDR3 protein: CASRRQGAWEQYF
CDR3 DNA: TGTGCCAGCCGCCGGCAGGGGGCCTGGGAGCAGTACTTC